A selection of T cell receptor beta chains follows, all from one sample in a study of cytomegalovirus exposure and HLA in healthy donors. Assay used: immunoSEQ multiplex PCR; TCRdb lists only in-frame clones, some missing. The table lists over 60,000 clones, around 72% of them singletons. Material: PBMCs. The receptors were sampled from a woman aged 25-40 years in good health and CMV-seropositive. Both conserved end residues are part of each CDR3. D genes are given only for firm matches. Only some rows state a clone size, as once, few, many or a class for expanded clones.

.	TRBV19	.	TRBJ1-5	TGTGCCAGTAGTATAGGTGGAGGGAGCCGGGGGCAGCCCCAGCATTTT	CASSIGGGSRGQPQHF
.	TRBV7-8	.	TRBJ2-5	TGTGCCAGCAGGGGCAGGGAAGAGACCCAGTACTTC	CASRGREETQYF
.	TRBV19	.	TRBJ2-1	TGTGCCAGTAGTATGGGACTTTATGAGCAGTTCTTC	CASSMGLYEQFF
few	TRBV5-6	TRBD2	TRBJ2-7	TGTGCCAGCAGCTTGGGCCCTAGCGGGAGTGTCGAGCAGTACTTC	CASSLGPSGSVEQYF
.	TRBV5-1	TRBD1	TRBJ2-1	TGCGCCAGCGCCTGGTCAGCAGGGGGTGAGCAGTTCTTC	CASAWSAGGEQFF
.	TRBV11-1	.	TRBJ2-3	TGTGCCAGCAGCTCCACAAGACAGGCTAGCACAGATACGCAGTATTTT	CASSSTRQASTDTQYF
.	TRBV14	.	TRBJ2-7	TGTGCCAGCAGCCTTAAAACAGGGACGAATTACTACGAGCAGTACTTC	CASSLKTGTNYYEQYF
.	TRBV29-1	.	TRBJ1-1	TGCAGCGGCACGGACGGGGTTTACACTGAAGCTTTCTTT	CSGTDGVYTEAFF
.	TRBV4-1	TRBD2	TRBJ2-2	TGCGCCAGCAGCCTACGGACTAGCGGGAGTCCAAACACCGGGGAGCTGTTTTTT	CASSLRTSGSPNTGELFF
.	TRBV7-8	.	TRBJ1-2	TGTGCCAGCAGCCCGGCGTGGGAGCCCGGTGACTATGGCTACACCTTC	CASSPAWEPGDYGYTF
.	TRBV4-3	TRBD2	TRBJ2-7	TGCGCCAGCAGCCAAGCCGGGAGGGCCCCCTACGAGCAGTACTTC	CASSQAGRAPYEQYF
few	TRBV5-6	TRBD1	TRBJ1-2	TGTGCCAGCAGCATCGACAGGGGATATGGCTACACCTTC	CASSIDRGYGYTF
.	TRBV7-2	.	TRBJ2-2	TGTGCCAGCAGCTTAGCTTCTGGCTACACCGGGGAGCTGTTTTTT	CASSLASGYTGELFF
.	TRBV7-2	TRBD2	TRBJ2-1	TGTGCCAGCAGTACTAGCGGGAGGGTGGCTGAGCAGTTCTTC	CASSTSGRVAEQFF
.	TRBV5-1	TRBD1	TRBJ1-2	TGCGCCAGCAGCCCGGGACAGGGATCTATGGGGTACACCTTC	CASSPGQGSMGYTF
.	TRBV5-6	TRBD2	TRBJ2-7	TGTGCCAGCAGTCCCGGGACTACCTACGAGCAGTACTTC	CASSPGTTYEQYF
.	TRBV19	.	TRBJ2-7	TGTGCCAGTAGTATAGATGGTAGCCGCACCTACGAGCAGTACTTC	CASSIDGSRTYEQYF
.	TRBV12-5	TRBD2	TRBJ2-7	TGTGCTAGTGTCTGGCGGGAGGGTAGCTACGAGCAGTACTTC	CASVWREGSYEQYF
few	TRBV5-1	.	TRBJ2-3	TGCGCCAGCAGCCCCTCGGTGGCAGATACGCAGTATTTT	CASSPSVADTQYF
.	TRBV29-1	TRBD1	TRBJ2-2	TGCAGCGTCGGACAGGGGATGGGCGGGGAGCTGTTTTTT	CSVGQGMGGELFF